The next 28 T cell receptor beta chains were all read from a single sample in a study of T cell repertoires in cytomegalovirus infection. TCRdb itself ran the reads through MiXCR, one entry per CDR3 protein. This table has some 800,000 distinct CDR3 sequences, approximately 32% appearing once. Their cognate antigens are unknown. The material was cultured CD8+ T cells from PBMCs, obtained from culture after CMV antigen stimulation. These receptors were collected from a human donor in good health (CMV status not recorded). Some clones in this sample may be carry-over from other donors' samples.

There are many counts of this clonotype. The chain's CDR3 is CASSPLGGNEQFF. The CDR3 DNA sequence: TGTGCCAGCAGCCCCCTGGGGGGGAACGAGCAGTTCTTC. V is TRBV7-9 and J is TRBJ2-1; TRBD2 agrees at 7 bases. V lost 5 bases to trimming and J lost 10 bases; unmatched junction nucleotides: 8. CDR3 size: 13 residues. CDR1 is SEHNR, CDR2 FQNEAQ, per germline (reference sequence).

The V gene is TRBV9, the J gene TRBJ2-5; perhaps TRBD2 as D (7 bases). CDR3 length equals 14 residues. V was clipped by 7 bases and J by 5 bases, with 18 bases between them. CDR1 and CDR2 (germline): SGDLS, YYNGEE. The CDR3 loop reads CASAGGGTWETQYF. The CDR3 DNA is TGTGCCAGCGCGGGCGGGGGCACCTGGGAGACCCAGTACTTC.

This clonotype was recorded a few times. This chain links TRBV6-6 with TRBJ2-5; no firm D call. V lost 0 bases and J 5 bases, leaving 7 bases between the germline ends. CDR3 length: 13 amino acids. Germline lookup yields CDR1 MNHNY and CDR2 SVGAGI (reference sequence). The CDR3 spells CASSYSSPETQYF. CDR3 in DNA: TGTGCCAGCAGTTACTCGAGTCCCGAGACCCAGTACTTC.

The sample holds many counts of this clonotype. This chain connects TRBV28 to TRBJ1-1; maybe TRBD1 (6 bases). CDR3 length: 16 residues. Germline CDR1 and CDR2: MDHEN and SYDVKM. V lost 4 bases and J lost 1, with 16 bases in between. CDR3 nucleotide sequence: TGTGCCAGCAGTTACCCTATTGCAGGGGAGAACACTGAAGCTTTCTTT. It is translated as CASSYPIAGENTEAFF. Combining the CDR3 with reference TRBV28 and TRBJ1-1 gives the whole variable domain DVKVTQSSRYLVKRTGEKVFLECVQDMDHENMFWYRQDPGLGLRLIYFSYDVKMKEKGDIPEGYSVSREKKERFSLILESASTNQTSMYLCASSYPIAGENTEAFFGQGTRLTVV.

This chain connects TRBV19 to TRBJ1-1; 8 bases match TRBD1. V dropped 6 bases and J dropped 4; count of bases not matched to a gene: 4. The germline V gene encodes CDR1 LNHDA and CDR2 SQIVND (reference sequence). The CDR3 extends over 13 amino acids. The CDR3 protein is CASRRTGITEAFF. CDR3 coding DNA: TGTGCCAGTAGAAGGACAGGGATCACTGAAGCTTTCTTT. The variable domain in full, with the rest retrieved from reference TRBV19 and TRBJ1-1, is DGGITQSPKYLFRKEGQNVTLSCEQNLNHDAMYWYRQDPGQGLRLIYYSQIVNDFQKGDIAEGYSVSREKKESFPLTVTSAQKNPTAFYLCASRRTGITEAFFGQGTRLTVV.

This clonotype came up a few times. The CDR3 spells CASSSYSGGIRNEQFF. CDR3 coding DNA: TGCGCCAGCAGCTCCTATAGCGGGGGGATCAGGAATGAGCAGTTCTTC. This chain connects TRBV5-1 to TRBJ2-1; 10 bases match TRBD2. The CDR3 is 16 residues long. V lost 3 bases to trimming and J lost 7 bases; unmatched junction nucleotides: 10. Germline CDR1 reads SGHRS; CDR2 reads YFSETQ.

V usage is TRBV13 and J usage is TRBJ1-1, with a weak D call TRBD1 (5 bases). CDR3 length: 13 amino acids. CDR1 is PRHDT and CDR2 is FYEKMQ in the germline V gene (reference sequence). Trimming took off 7 bases at V and 1 base at J, with 10 bases between the two ends. CDR3 sequence: CASNDRQNTEAFF. The CDR3 region has the DNA TGTGCCAGCAACGACAGACAGAACACTGAAGCTTTCTTT.

For the CDR3, the DNA is TGTGCCAGCAGCCACGGTCCAGAAACCGCGTATGGCTACACCTTC. This encodes CASSHGPETAYGYTF. This rearrangement joins TRBV7-9 to TRBJ1-2; D remains ambiguous. V was trimmed by 5 bases and J by 5 bases, leaving 18 bases between them. The CDR3 covers 15 residues. Germline V gene data show CDR1 as SEHNR and CDR2 as FQNEAQ (reference sequence).

This clonotype was recorded at least ten times. The chain uses TRBV6-5 and TRBJ2-1, with 11 bases that match TRBD2. Trimming at V came to 6 bases and at J to 4 bases, leaving 5 bases not matched to a gene. CDR1 and CDR2 (germline): MNHEY, SVGAGI. CDR3 length equals 15 residues. The CDR3 DNA follows: TGTGCCAGCAGCTATAGCGGGGGGGCTTACAATGAGCAGTTCTTC. Translated, it gives CASSYSGGAYNEQFF.

This sequence joins TRBV27 and TRBJ1-3; D is ambiguous. Trimming cost V 7 bases and J 0 bases, with 13 bases left between them. CDR3 length: 15 amino acids. Per germline, CDR1 MNHEY and CDR2 SMNVEV (reference sequence). The CDR3 is CASTSDIYSGNTIYF. The CDR3 bases are TGTGCCAGCACCTCAGACATCTACTCTGGAAACACCATATATTTT.

This clonotype was observed a single time. J is TRBJ1-1 and V is TRBV7-9; 9 positions agree with TRBD1. The germline V gene encodes CDR1 SEHNR and CDR2 FQNEAQ (reference sequence). The CDR3 loop spans 17 amino acids. V shed 6 bases and J 0 bases; nucleotides not matched to a gene: 11. CDR3 in DNA: TGTGCCAGCAGGCCAAGACAGGGGGGGAACATGAACACTGAAGCTTTCTTT. Protein product: CASRPRQGGNMNTEAFF.

The rearrangement uses TRBV25-1 and TRBJ2-1; D remains unclear. Germline V lookup: CDR1 MGHDK, CDR2 SYGVNS. V was cut by 2 bases and J by 8 bases, with 13 bases left in between. The CDR3 length is 14 residues. DNA for the CDR3: TGTGCCAGCAGTGAAGATGGACCACCGTATGAGCAGTTCTTC. This gives the protein CASSEDGPPYEQFF.

This clonotype was seen ten or more times. The CDR3 sequence is CASSFTGSSYNSPLHF. CDR3 in DNA: TGTGCCAGCAGTTTTACAGGGAGCTCCTATAATTCACCCCTCCACTTT. The chain joins TRBV27 to TRBJ1-6, with a tentative D call TRBD1 (6 bases). Trimming pared 3 bases from V and 0 bases from J, leaving 9 bases between. Germline loops: CDR1 MNHEY, CDR2 SMNVEV (reference sequence). The CDR3 has 16 amino acids.

Only a few counts were recorded for this clonotype. The V and J genes are TRBV2 and TRBJ1-6, with D maybe TRBD1 (5 bases). The length of the CDR3 is 14 residues. Germline CDR1 SNHLY, CDR2 FYNNEI. V was shortened by 11 bases and J by 4 bases, with 15 bases between the two germline ends. CDR3 sequence (DNA): TGTGCCTCTACCGGGGGGAAATATAATTCACCCCTCCACTTT. It is translated as CASTGGKYNSPLHF.

The J gene is TRBJ2-5, the V gene TRBV13, with 9 bases that match TRBD2. This CDR3 has 18 amino acids. In germline, CDR1 is PRHDT, CDR2 FYEKMQ (reference sequence). The V gene end was trimmed by 1 base and the J gene end by 0 bases; junction bases not matched to a gene: 9. This chain's CDR3 is CASSLVVAGANYQETQYF. DNA for the CDR3: TGTGCCAGCAGCTTAGTGGTAGCGGGGGCCAACTACCAAGAGACCCAGTACTTC. Full variable domain (remainder filled in from reference TRBV13 and TRBJ2-5): AAGVIQSPRHLIKEKRETATLKCYPIPRHDTVYWYQQGPGQDPQFLISFYEKMQSDKGSIPDRFSAQQFSDYHSELNMSSLELGDSALYFCASSLVVAGANYQETQYFGPGTRLLVL.

This chain joins TRBV18 and TRBJ2-7; the D call may be TRBD1 or TRBD2 (5 bases each). Trimming took off 6 bases at V and 4 bases at J, with 19 bases between the two ends. The length of the CDR3 is 15 residues. The germline V gene encodes CDR1 KGHSH and CDR2 LQKENI. The CDR3 DNA follows: TGTGCCAGCTCGCACGGTAGAGGGACGGAGTACGAGCAGTACTTC. It translates to CASSHGRGTEYEQYF.

CDR3 DNA: TGTGCCAGCAGTCCGTCGGGAGCGGGGGGTCTCACAGATACGCAGTATTTT. Translating it yields CASSPSGAGGLTDTQYF. The chain is built from TRBV6-5 and TRBJ2-3; 9 nucleotides align to TRBD2. The CDR3 has 17 amino acids. Germline trimming cut 5 bases from V and 2 bases from J; bases unmatched to any gene: 11. Germline lookup yields CDR1 MNHEY and CDR2 SVGAGI.

V and J are TRBV19 and TRBJ2-7; D is perhaps TRBD1 (6 bases). In germline, CDR1 is LNHDA, CDR2 SQIVND (reference sequence). The ends were cut back, 3 bases at V and 4 bases at J, with 10 bases in the middle. CDR3 length: 13 amino acids. Written as DNA, the CDR3 is TGTGCCAGTAGTATGGGGGCACCATACGAGCAGTACTTC. Protein: CASSMGAPYEQYF.

For this clonotype: A much larger clone lies one base from this, so it may be a read error. This chain joins TRBV7-6 and TRBJ2-3; a weak D match, TRBD1 (5 bases). The CDR3 is 14 amino acids. Germline V gene lookup returns CDR1 SGHVS and CDR2 FNYEAQ. The CDR3, as DNA: TGTGTCAGCAGCTTAGGGGCAGGTCCCGATACGCAGTATTTT. Amino acid sequence: CVSSLGAGPDTQYF.

This clonotype turned up a few times. The chain is built from TRBV7-6 and TRBJ2-6, with D tentatively TRBD1 (5 bases). The CDR3 is made up of 15 amino acids. Trimming removed 5 bases at V and 3 bases at J, with 11 bases between. CDR1 and CDR2 from the germline V gene are SGHVS and FNYEAQ. The CDR3 DNA reads TGTGCCAGCAGCACCAGGGAATATGGGGCCAACGTCCTGACTTTC. Amino acids: CASSTREYGANVLTF. Full variable domain (outside the CDR3, taken from reference TRBV7-6 and TRBJ2-6): GAGVSQSPRYKVTKRGQDVALRCDPISGHVSLYWYRQALGQGPEFLTYFNYEAQQDKSGLPNDRFSAERPEGSISTLTIQRTEQRDSAMYRCASSTREYGANVLTFGAGSRLTVL.

The chain uses TRBV7-4 and TRBJ1-1, with 10 bases fitting TRBD1. The ends lost 8 bases at V and 0 bases at J; junction bases unmatched: 3. The CDR3 has 14 amino acids. The germline V gene has CDR1 SGHVT and CDR2 SQSDAQ. The CDR3 DNA reads TGTGCCAGCGCGGGGACAGGGGTGAACACTGAAGCTTTCTTT. This codes for CASAGTGVNTEAFF.

This clonotype has just a few counts. The V and J genes are TRBV2 and TRBJ1-1, with a tentative D call TRBD1 (5 bases). Trimming shortened V by 7 bases and J by 6 bases, and 21 bases separated the two germline ends. The CDR3 is 15 amino acids. Germline V gene data show CDR1 as SNHLY and CDR2 as FYNNEI. The CDR3 DNA is TGTGCCAGCAACGGACAAGAGGAGGGAGGGTCTGAAGCTTTCTTT. As protein: CASNGQEEGGSEAFF.

This clonotype was observed a few times. CDR3 coding DNA: TGTGCCAGCAGTTCGCACAGGGGGGACGAGCAGTACTTC. Translation gives CASSSHRGDEQYF. The V and J genes are TRBV27 and TRBJ2-7; 8 positions match TRBD1. With 4 bases clipped from V and 5 bases from J, the junction kept 4 bases outside the gene matches. CDR1 and CDR2 (germline): MNHEY, SMNVEV (reference sequence). This CDR3 contains 13 residues.

This clonotype came up a few times. This rearrangement joins TRBV2 to TRBJ2-7, with D hard to call. Trimming took 7 bases from V and 7 from J, leaving 11 bases between them. CDR3 length: 11 amino acids. Germline V gene sequence: CDR1 SNHLY, CDR2 FYNNEI. CDR3 nucleotides: TGTGCCAGCACGGGCAGAGAGGAGCAGTACTTC. Translating gives CASTGREEQYF.

V and J are TRBV20-1 and TRBJ2-1; possibly TRBD2 for D (6 bases). Per the germline V gene, CDR1 is DFQATT and CDR2 is SNEGSKA (reference sequence). The ends were cut back, 3 bases at V and 10 bases at J, with 22 bases in the middle. The CDR3 contains 15 residues. DNA for the CDR3: TGCAGTGCTAGGGAATTGATCGGGAGCTTGGAGGAGCAGTTCTTC. Translating gives CSARELIGSLEEQFF.

The CDR3 spells CAAKGDEQFF. The CDR3 DNA sequence: TGTGCCGCTAAAGGCGATGAGCAGTTCTTC. The gene calls are TRBV10-3 and TRBJ2-1; D remains ambiguous. This CDR3 region has 10 residues. Trimming took 11 bases from V and 8 from J, leaving 10 bases between them. Per the germline V gene, CDR1 is ENHRY and CDR2 is SYGVKD.

The rearrangement joins TRBV2 to TRBJ2-7; D gene unclear. The V end lost 6 bases, the J end lost 2 bases, and 14 bases lay between the germline ends. From germline, CDR1 is SNHLY and CDR2 FYNNEI. The CDR3 totals 14 residues. The CDR3 DNA reads as TGTGCCAGCAGAGAAACACCTTCCCCCTACGAGCAGTACGTC. It codes for CASRETPSPYEQYV.

The chain carries TRBV25-1 and TRBJ1-5; the D gene is possibly TRBD1 (5 bases). Germline CDR1 reads MGHDK; CDR2 reads SYGVNS. This CDR3 comprises 13 residues. With 4 bases removed from V and 7 bases from J, the gap between germline ends came to 11 bases. CDR3 in amino acids: CASSAGTSQPQHF. Here the CDR3 DNA reads TGTGCCAGCAGTGCTGGGACGAGCCAGCCCCAGCATTTT. The variable domain in full, with the rest retrieved from reference TRBV25-1 and TRBJ1-5, is EADIYQTPRYLVIGTGKKITLECSQTMGHDKMYWYQQDPGMELHLIHYSYGVNSTEKGDLSSESTVSRIRTEHFPLTLESARPSHTSQYLCASSAGTSQPQHFGDGTRLSIL.